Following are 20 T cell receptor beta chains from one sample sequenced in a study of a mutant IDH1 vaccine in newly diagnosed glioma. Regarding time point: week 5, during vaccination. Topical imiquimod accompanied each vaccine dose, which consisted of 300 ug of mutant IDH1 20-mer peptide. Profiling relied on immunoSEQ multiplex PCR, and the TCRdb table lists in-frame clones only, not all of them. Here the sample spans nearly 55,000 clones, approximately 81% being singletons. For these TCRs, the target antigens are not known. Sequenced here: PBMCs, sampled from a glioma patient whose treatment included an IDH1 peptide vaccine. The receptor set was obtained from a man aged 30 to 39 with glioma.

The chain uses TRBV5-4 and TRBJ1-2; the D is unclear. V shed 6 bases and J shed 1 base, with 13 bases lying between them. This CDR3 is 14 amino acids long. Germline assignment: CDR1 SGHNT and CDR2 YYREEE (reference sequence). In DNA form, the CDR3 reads TGTGCCAGCACCCTAGGTGATAGTAACTATGGCTACACCTTC. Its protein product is CASTLGDSNYGYTF.

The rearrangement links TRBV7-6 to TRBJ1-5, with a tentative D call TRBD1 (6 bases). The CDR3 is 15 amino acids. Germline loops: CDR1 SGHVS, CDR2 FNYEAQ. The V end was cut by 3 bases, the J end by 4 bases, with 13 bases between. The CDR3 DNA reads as TGTGCCAGCAGCTTCTTACAGGGCCCTAATCAGCCCCAGCATTTT. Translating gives CASSFLQGPNQPQHF.

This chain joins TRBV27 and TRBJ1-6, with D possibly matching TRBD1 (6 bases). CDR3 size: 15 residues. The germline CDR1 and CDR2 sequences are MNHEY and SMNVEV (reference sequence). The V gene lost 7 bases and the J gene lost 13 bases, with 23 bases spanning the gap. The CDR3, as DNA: TGTGCCAGCACCACGCTGGGGGACATTGCTTTCCCCCTCCACTTT. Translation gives CASTTLGDIAFPLHF.

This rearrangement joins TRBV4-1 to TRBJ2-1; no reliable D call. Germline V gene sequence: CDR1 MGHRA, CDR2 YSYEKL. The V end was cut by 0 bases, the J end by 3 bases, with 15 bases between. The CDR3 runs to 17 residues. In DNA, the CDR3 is TGCGCCAGCAGCCAAGAATGGCAAAACCAACTCTACAATGAGCAGTTCTTC. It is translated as CASSQEWQNQLYNEQFF.

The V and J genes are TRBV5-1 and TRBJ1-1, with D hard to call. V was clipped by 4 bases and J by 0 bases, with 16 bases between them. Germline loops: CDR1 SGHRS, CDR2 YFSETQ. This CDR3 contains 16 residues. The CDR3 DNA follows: TGCGCCAGCAGCAGCGACAAAGGGCTTTTGAACACTGAAGCTTTCTTT. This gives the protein CASSSDKGLLNTEAFF. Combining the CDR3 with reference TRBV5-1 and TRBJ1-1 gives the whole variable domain KAGVTQTPRYLIKTRGQQVTLSCSPISGHRSVSWYQQTPGQGLQFLFEYFSETQRNKGNFPGRFSGRQFSNSRSEMNVSTLELGDSALYLCASSSDKGLLNTEAFFGQGTRLTVV.

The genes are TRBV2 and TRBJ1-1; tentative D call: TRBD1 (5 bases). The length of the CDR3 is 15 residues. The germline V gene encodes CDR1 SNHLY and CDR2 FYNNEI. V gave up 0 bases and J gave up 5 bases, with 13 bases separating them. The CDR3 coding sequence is TGTGCCAGCAGTGAAGCGTTCGGGGCGGGTACTGAAGCTTTCTTT. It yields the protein CASSEAFGAGTEAFF.

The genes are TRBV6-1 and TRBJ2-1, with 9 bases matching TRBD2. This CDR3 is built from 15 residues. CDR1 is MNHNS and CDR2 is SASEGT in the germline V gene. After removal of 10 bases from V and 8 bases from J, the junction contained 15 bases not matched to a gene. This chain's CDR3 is CATNKAGTSFDEQFF. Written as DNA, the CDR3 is TGTGCCACCAATAAAGCCGGGACTAGCTTCGATGAGCAGTTCTTC.

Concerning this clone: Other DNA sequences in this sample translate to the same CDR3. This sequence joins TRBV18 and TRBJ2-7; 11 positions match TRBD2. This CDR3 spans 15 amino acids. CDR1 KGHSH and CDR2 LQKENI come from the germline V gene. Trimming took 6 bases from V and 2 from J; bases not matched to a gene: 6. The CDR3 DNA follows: TGTGCCAGCTCGCCAACTAGCGGGGGCGCCTACGAGCAGTACTTC. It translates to CASSPTSGGAYEQYF.

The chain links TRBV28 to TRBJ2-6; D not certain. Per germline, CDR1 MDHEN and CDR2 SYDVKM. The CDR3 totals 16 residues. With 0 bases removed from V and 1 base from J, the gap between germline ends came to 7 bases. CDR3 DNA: TGTGCCAGCAGTTTATGGATCTCGTCTGGGGCCAACGTCCTGACTTTC. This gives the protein CASSLWISSGANVLTF.

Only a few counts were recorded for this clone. CDR3 nucleotides: TGTGCCAGCAGGGGAGGGGGTAAAAGTACTGAAGCTTTCTTT. Amino acid sequence: CASRGGGKSTEAFF. The chain carries TRBV6-5 and TRBJ1-1, with D perhaps matching TRBD1 (6 bases). V lost 6 bases to trimming and J lost 5 bases, with 16 bases between them. CDR3 length: 14 residues. In germline, CDR1 is MNHEY, CDR2 SVGAGI.

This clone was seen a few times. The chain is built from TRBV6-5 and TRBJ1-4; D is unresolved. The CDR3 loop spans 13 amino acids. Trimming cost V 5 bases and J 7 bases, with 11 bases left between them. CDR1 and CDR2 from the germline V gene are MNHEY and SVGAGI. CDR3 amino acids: CASSMQLGEKLFF. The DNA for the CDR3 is TGTGCCAGCAGTATGCAGCTGGGTGAAAAACTGTTTTTT.

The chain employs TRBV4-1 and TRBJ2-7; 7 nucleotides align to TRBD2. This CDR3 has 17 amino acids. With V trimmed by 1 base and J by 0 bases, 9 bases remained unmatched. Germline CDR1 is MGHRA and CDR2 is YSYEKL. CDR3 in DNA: TGCGCCAGCAGCCAAGTAGGTGGGGGGGGAAGCTCCTACGAGCAGTACTTC. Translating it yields CASSQVGGGGSSYEQYF.

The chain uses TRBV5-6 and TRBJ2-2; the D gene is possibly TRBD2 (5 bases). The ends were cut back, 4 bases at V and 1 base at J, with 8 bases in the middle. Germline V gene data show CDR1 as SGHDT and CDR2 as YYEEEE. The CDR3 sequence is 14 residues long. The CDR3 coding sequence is TGTGCCAGCAGCCCCGGAGGGAACACCGGGGAGCTGTTTTTT. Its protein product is CASSPGGNTGELFF.

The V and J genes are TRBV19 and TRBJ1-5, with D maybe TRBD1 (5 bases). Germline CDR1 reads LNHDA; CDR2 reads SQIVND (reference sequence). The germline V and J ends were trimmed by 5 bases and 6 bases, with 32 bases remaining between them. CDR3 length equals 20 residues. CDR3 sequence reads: CASSGGRGRKIGHVGQPQHF. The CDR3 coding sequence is TGTGCCAGTAGTGGTGGAAGGGGCCGGAAAATCGGACATGTCGGTCAGCCCCAGCATTTT. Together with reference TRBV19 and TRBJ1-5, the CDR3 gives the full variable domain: DGGITQSPKYLFRKEGQNVTLSCEQNLNHDAMYWYRQDPGQGLRLIYYSQIVNDFQKGDIAEGYSVSREKKESFPLTVTSAQKNPTAFYLCASSGGRGRKIGHVGQPQHFGDGTRLSIL.

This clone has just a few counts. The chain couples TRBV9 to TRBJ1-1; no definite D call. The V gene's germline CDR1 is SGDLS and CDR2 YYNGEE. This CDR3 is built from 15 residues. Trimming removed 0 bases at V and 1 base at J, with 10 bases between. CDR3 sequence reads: CASSVVQATNTEAFF. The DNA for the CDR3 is TGTGCCAGCAGCGTAGTTCAAGCTACGAACACTGAAGCTTTCTTT.

As DNA, the CDR3 is TGTGCCAGCGACTTCGGACAGGGTTATTCACCCCTCCACTTT. Protein product: CASDFGQGYSPLHF. V gene TRBV6-1 combines with J gene TRBJ1-6; 8 bases are shared with TRBD1. Per the germline V gene, CDR1 is MNHNS and CDR2 is SASEGT. The CDR3 is made up of 14 amino acids. Unmatched junction bases numbered 8, after V lost 8 bases and J lost 8 bases.

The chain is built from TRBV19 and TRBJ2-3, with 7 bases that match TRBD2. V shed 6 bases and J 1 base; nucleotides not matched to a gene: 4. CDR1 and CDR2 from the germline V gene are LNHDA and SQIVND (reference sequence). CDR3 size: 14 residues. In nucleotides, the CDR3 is TGTGCCAGTAGGGAGCGGGGCCGCACAGATACGCAGTATTTT. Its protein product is CASRERGRTDTQYF.

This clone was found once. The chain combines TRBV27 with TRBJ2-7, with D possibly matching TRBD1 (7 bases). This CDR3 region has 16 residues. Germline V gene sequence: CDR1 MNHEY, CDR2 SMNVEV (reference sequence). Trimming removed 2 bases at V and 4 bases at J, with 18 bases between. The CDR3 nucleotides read TGTGCCAGCAGTTTAAAGAGGGCGTCAGGGGGGTACGAGCAGTACTTC. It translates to CASSLKRASGGYEQYF.

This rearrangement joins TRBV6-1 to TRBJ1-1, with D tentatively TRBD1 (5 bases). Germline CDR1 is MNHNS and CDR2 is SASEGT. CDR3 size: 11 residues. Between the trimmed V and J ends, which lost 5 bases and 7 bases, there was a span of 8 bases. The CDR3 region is CASSPGGEAFF. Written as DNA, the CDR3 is TGTGCCAGCAGTCCCGGGGGTGAAGCTTTCTTT.

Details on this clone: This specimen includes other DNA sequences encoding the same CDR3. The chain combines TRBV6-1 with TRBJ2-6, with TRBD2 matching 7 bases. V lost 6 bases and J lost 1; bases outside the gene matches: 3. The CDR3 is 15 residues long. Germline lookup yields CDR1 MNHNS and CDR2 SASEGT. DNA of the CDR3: TGTGCCAGCAGAACGGGGGGTTCTGGGGCCAACGTCCTGACTTTC. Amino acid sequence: CASRTGGSGANVLTF.